This T cell receptor (beta chain) was sequenced during a study of lymphopenia after photon versus proton radiotherapy. The study, taken as a whole, reports: Larger post-nadir TCR diversity loss correlated inversely with survival in deceased patients. Better survival with proton therapy was suggested as possible, not demonstrated. Post-nadir diversity loss with photons came from oligoclonal expansion, particularly CD8+ Temra cells. Under photons, naive T cells and diversity fell while effector/memory populations rose.

The length of the CDR3 is 16 residues. Germline assignment: CDR1 SGHTA and CDR2 FQGTGA. V shed 4 bases and J 2 bases; nucleotides not matched to a gene: 8. About this clone: The antigen is unknown.

Data came from immunoSEQ multiplex PCR; TCRdb stores just in-frame clones and leaves some out. The sample consists of roughly 49,000 clones, 92% of them appearing once. This rearrangement joins TRBV7-3 to TRBJ2-3; 8 bases align to TRBD2. The receptor was isolated from a middle-aged woman with cholangiocarcinoma. Sequences were derived from peripheral blood, sampled from a patient treated with photon-based radiotherapy. The DNA of the CDR3 is TGTGCCAGCAGCTCAACTAGCGGCCGCCCCACAGATACGCAGTATTTT. Its translation: CASSSTSGRPTDTQYF.